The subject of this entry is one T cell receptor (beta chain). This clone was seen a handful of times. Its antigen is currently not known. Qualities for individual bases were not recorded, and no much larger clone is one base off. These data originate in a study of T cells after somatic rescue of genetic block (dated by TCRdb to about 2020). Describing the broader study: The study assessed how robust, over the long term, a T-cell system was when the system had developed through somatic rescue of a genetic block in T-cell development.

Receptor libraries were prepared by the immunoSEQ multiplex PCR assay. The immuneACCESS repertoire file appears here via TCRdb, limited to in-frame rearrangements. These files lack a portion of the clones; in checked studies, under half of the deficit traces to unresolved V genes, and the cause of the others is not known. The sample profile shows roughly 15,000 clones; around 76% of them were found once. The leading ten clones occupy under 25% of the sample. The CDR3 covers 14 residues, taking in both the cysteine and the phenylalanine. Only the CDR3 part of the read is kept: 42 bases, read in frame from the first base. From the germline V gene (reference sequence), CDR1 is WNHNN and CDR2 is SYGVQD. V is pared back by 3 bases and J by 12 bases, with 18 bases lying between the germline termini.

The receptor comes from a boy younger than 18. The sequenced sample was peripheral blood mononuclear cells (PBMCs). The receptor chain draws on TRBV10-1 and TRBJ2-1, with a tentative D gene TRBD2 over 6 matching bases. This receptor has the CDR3 CASSDQLAAKGQFF. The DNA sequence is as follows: TGCGCCAGCAGTGACCAACTAGCCGCGAAAGGGCAGTTCTTC.